These 8 T cell receptor beta chains were sequenced from one sample in a study of regulatory T cells in long-lasting Graves disease. Researchers made TCR beta libraries by using iRepertoire HTBI primers and running Arm-PCR on CDR3 regions. MiXCR, applied by TCRdb to the multiplex PCR reads, yields one record per CDR3 protein. Among hundreds of thousands of distinct CDR3 sequences, about 15% were seen once, and the ten largest hold 25%. The time point denotes: newly diagnosed GD, antithyroid drugs for less than 3 months. PBMCs provided the RNA from which the TCR library was made. These data were likewise used in another study, on T cells in Graves' hyperthyroidism and ophthalmopathy.

This material consisted of peripheral blood mononuclear cells (PBMCs), taken at new diagnosis, from a patient treated with antithyroid drugs. Receptor source: a woman aged 35-65 years with Graves disease.

This clonotype was counted many times. The chain recombines TRBV2 with TRBJ1-2; TRBD1 is a possible D gene (5 bases). The CDR3 totals 14 residues. Germline lookup yields CDR1 SNHLY and CDR2 FYNNEI. V shed 6 bases and J shed 4 bases, with 15 bases lying between them. The CDR3: CASREQEQVYGYTF. The DNA of the CDR3 is TGTGCCAGCAGGGAACAGGAGCAGGTCTATGGCTACACCTTC.

The chain combines TRBV27 with TRBJ2-7; 7 nucleotides match TRBD1. The CDR3 sequence is 13 residues long. Germline V CDR1 and CDR2: MNHEY, SMNVEV (reference sequence). The junction had 6 bases not matched to a gene; V was cut back by 6 bases and J by 4 bases. Here the CDR3 DNA reads TGTGCCAGCAGCGACAGGGTGGGATACGAGCAGTACTTC. Translating gives CASSDRVGYEQYF.

This clonotype was counted ten times or more. This chain connects TRBV3-1 to TRBJ1-2; D is ambiguous. With 1 base removed from V and 4 bases from J, the gap between germline ends came to 7 bases. CDR3 length equals 13 residues. Per the germline V gene, CDR1 is LGHDT and CDR2 is YNNKEL (reference sequence). For the CDR3, the DNA is TGTGCCAGCAGCCAAGGACTGAGCTATGGCTACACCTTC. It encodes CASSQGLSYGYTF.

This clonotype was seen many times. CDR3 bases: TGTGCCAGCAGCCAAGTCGCAGGGGTCAGCACAGATACGCAGTATTTT. Translation: CASSQVAGVSTDTQYF. V is TRBV3-1 and J is TRBJ2-3; maybe TRBD1 (6 bases). The V and J ends lost 1 base and 0 bases respectively, with 11 bases between them. Germline loops: CDR1 LGHDT, CDR2 YNNKEL (reference sequence). The CDR3 spans 16 residues.

In this sample, this clonotype turned up a few times. The genes are TRBV2 and TRBJ2-7, with TRBD1 matching over 7 bases. This CDR3 spans 14 amino acids. CDR1 and CDR2 from the germline V gene are SNHLY and FYNNEI. V dropped 6 bases and J dropped 1; count of bases not matched to a gene: 6. CDR3 DNA sequence: TGTGCCAGCAGCGACCGGGACAGTTCCTACGAGCAGTACTTC. Translation: CASSDRDSSYEQYF.

This clonotype was seen many times. The J gene is TRBJ2-2, the V gene TRBV11-2, with 9 bases matching TRBD2. The CDR3 contains 15 residues. Trimming at V came to 6 bases and at J to 3 bases, leaving 5 bases not matched to a gene. Germline V gives CDR1 SGHAT, CDR2 FQNNGV. DNA for the CDR3: TGTGCCAGCAGTCCTCGACTAGCGGACACCGGGGAGCTGTTTTTT. As protein: CASSPRLADTGELFF.

This clonotype was seen at least ten times. V is TRBV5-5 and J is TRBJ1-5; TRBD1 matches at 8 bases. The CDR3 has 16 residues. The germline V gene has CDR1 SGHKS and CDR2 YYEKEE (reference sequence). Losses at the gene ends were 3 bases for V and 11 bases for J; bases not matched to a gene: 16. CDR3 sequence (DNA): TGTGCCAGCAGCTCCCAGGGGGGACAGGCATGGACGGCCCAGCATTTT. Amino acid sequence: CASSSQGGQAWTAQHF.

This clonotype was counted a few times. V is TRBV6-1 and J is TRBJ2-3; tentatively, D is TRBD2 (5 bases). With 8 bases removed from V and 6 bases from J, the gap between germline ends came to 18 bases. From germline, CDR1 is MNHNS and CDR2 SASEGT. The CDR3 totals 14 residues. In nucleotides, the CDR3 is TGTGCCAGCCCAAGCCGGTTGTCGGGGGATACGCAGTATTTT. As protein: CASPSRLSGDTQYF.